What follows are 15 T cell receptor beta chains derived from one specimen sequenced in a study of control samples from healthy donors and cancer patients. TCRdb's copy holds only in-frame clones and misses some; the assay was immunoSEQ multiplex PCR. The top ten hold roughly 19% of the sample, which has 95,000 to 110,000 clones, 75% to 90% seen once. Sample: PBMCs. All receptors come from a man in his fifties or sixties with lung cancer.

This chain joins TRBV5-4 and TRBJ1-4, with D maybe TRBD1 (6 bases). Germline V gene data show CDR1 as SGHNT and CDR2 as YYREEE (reference sequence). CDR3 length: 15 residues. V shed 3 bases and J shed 4 bases, with 13 bases lying between them. The CDR3 sequence: CASSSTGSFNEKLFF. DNA of the CDR3: TGTGCCAGCAGCTCGACAGGAAGTTTTAATGAAAAACTGTTTTTT.

This clone is a singleton in its sample. The chain employs TRBV7-9 and TRBJ2-5, with a tentative D call TRBD1 (6 bases). Germline V lookup: CDR1 SEHNR, CDR2 FQNEAQ (reference sequence). The CDR3 contains 15 residues. V was shortened by 5 bases and J by 5 bases, with 18 bases between the two germline ends. DNA for the CDR3: TGTGCCAGCAGCCTCCTCCCCGTGGGGGCCGAGACCCAGTACTTC. Residues: CASSLLPVGAETQYF.

The gene calls are TRBV13 and TRBJ1-1; unclear D gene. V lost 3 bases and J 2 bases, leaving 4 bases between the germline ends. CDR1 is PRHDT and CDR2 is FYEKMQ in the germline V gene (reference sequence). The CDR3 spans 12 residues. CDR3 sequence reads: CASSLENTEAFF. CDR3 DNA: TGTGCCAGCAGCTTGGAAAACACTGAAGCTTTCTTT.

The genes are TRBV6-6 and TRBJ2-3, with 7 bases lining up with TRBD2. Germline values: CDR1 MNHNY, CDR2 SVGAGI (reference sequence). V lost 6 bases to trimming and J lost 2 bases; unmatched junction nucleotides: 8. The CDR3 runs 15 residues. CDR3: CASSHPSGFTDTQYF. The DNA for the CDR3 is TGTGCCAGCAGCCACCCTAGCGGCTTCACAGATACGCAGTATTTT.

This clone was recorded only once. The rearrangement joins TRBV28 to TRBJ1-1; perhaps TRBD1 as D (6 bases). CDR3 length: 13 residues. From germline, CDR1 is MDHEN and CDR2 SYDVKM. Between the trimmed V and J ends, which lost 2 bases and 6 bases, there was a span of 10 bases. Here the CDR3 DNA reads TGTGCCAGCAGTTTAGGGGGCGCGGCTGAAGCTTTCTTT. Its translation is CASSLGGAAEAFF.

The chain employs TRBV6-5 and TRBJ1-2, with D uncertain. Germline values: CDR1 MNHEY, CDR2 SVGAGI. This CDR3 region has 12 residues. The V end lost 6 bases, the J end lost 7 bases, and 12 bases lay between the germline ends. DNA of the CDR3: TGTGCCAGCAGCTCGGTACGCCTTGGCTACACCTTC. It yields the protein CASSSVRLGYTF.

The V call is TRBV6-1, the J call TRBJ2-2; D unresolved. Trimming stripped 4 bases from V and 0 bases from J, with 12 bases between. The CDR3 runs 16 residues. Germline V lookup: CDR1 MNHNS, CDR2 SASEGT. The chain's CDR3 is CASSVLSLANTGELFF. CDR3 nucleotides: TGTGCCAGCAGTGTTTTAAGTCTAGCGAACACCGGGGAGCTGTTTTTT.

The J gene is TRBJ1-4, the V gene TRBV5-1; 7 nucleotides match TRBD1. With 2 bases clipped from V and 0 bases from J, the junction kept 10 bases outside the gene matches. Germline V CDR1 and CDR2: SGHRS, YFSETQ. The CDR3 totals 18 residues. CDR3 sequence: CASSLPHGGQTTNEKLFF. The CDR3 region has the DNA TGCGCCAGCAGCTTACCCCACGGGGGACAGACAACTAATGAAAAACTGTTTTTT.

The CDR3 DNA follows: TGCGCCAGCAGCCTTGGGACGAGTGAAAAACTGTTTTTT. Translation: CASSLGTSEKLFF. This sequence joins TRBV5-1 and TRBJ1-4; TRBD1 is a possible D gene (5 bases). In germline, CDR1 is SGHRS, CDR2 YFSETQ. With 4 bases removed from V and 7 bases from J, the gap between germline ends came to 11 bases. The CDR3 has 13 residues.

The rearrangement joins TRBV5-1 to TRBJ2-5; a possible D gene is TRBD2 (7 bases). This CDR3 contains 16 residues. Germline V gene sequence: CDR1 SGHRS, CDR2 YFSETQ. V was trimmed by 0 bases and J by 1 base, leaving 13 bases between them. CDR3 sequence (DNA): TGCGCCAGCAGCTTGGTAGGCGGGGGCCCCCAAGAGACCCAGTACTTC. It is translated as CASSLVGGGPQETQYF.

The CDR3 DNA reads TGCGCCAGCAGCCAACAACAGGGTGACTATGGCTACACCTTC. It is translated as CASSQQQGDYGYTF. The rearrangement joins TRBV4-1 to TRBJ1-2; TRBD1 might be the D (6 bases). Germline V lookup: CDR1 MGHRA, CDR2 YSYEKL. CDR3 length equals 14 residues. V was clipped by 2 bases and J by 3 bases, with 10 bases between them.

J is TRBJ2-5 and V is TRBV15, with TRBD1 as a possible D gene (5 bases). This CDR3 is built from 14 residues. V lost 8 bases to trimming and J lost 4 bases, with 17 bases between them. CDR1 is LNHNV, CDR2 YYDKDF, per germline (reference sequence). The CDR3 DNA reads as TGTGCCACCTGCCCGACAGCCCCAGGAGAGACCCAGTACTTC. Translation gives CATCPTAPGETQYF.

The chain links TRBV18 to TRBJ1-5; 7 bases are a match to TRBD1. The germline gives CDR1 KGHSH, CDR2 LQKENI. With 4 bases clipped from V and 1 base from J, the junction kept 4 bases outside the gene matches. The CDR3 runs to 15 residues. CDR3 region: CASSLGQVSNQPQHF. For the CDR3, the DNA is TGTGCCAGCTCACTCGGACAGGTGAGCAATCAGCCCCAGCATTTT. The variable domain in full, completed from reference TRBV18 and TRBJ1-5, reads NAGVMQNPRHLVRRRGQEARLRCSPMKGHSHVYWYRQLPEEGLKFMVYLQKENIIDESGMPKERFSAEFPKEGPSILRIQQVVRGDSAAYFCASSLGQVSNQPQHFGDGTRLSIL.

J is TRBJ2-2 and V is TRBV2, with 7 nucleotides matching TRBD1. The CDR3 contains 15 residues. Germline CDR1 SNHLY, CDR2 FYNNEI. After removal of 6 bases from V and 3 bases from J, the junction contained 7 bases not matched to a gene. The chain's CDR3 is CASRSDTGDTGELFF. The CDR3 coding sequence is TGTGCCAGCAGAAGTGACACAGGGGACACCGGGGAGCTGTTTTTT.

This clone was recorded only once. The V gene is TRBV6-6, the J gene TRBJ2-1; tentative D call: TRBD2 (5 bases). The CDR3 contains 24 residues. Trimming pared 5 bases from V and 0 bases from J, leaving 38 bases between. Per the germline V gene, CDR1 is MNHNY and CDR2 is SVGAGI (reference sequence). In DNA form, the CDR3 reads TGTGCCAGCAGTCCCCCAGGAATACTGCTTGGTGCGGGCGGACGCAGCAGCTCCTACAATGAGCAGTTCTTC. Residues: CASSPPGILLGAGGRSSSYNEQFF.